This T cell receptor beta chain was sequenced for a study of T cells in Graves' hyperthyroidism and ophthalmopathy. On the study more broadly: Any treatment followed the collection of peripheral blood at initial diagnosis. Study results and caveats: Expanded thyroid clonotypes (above 0.001) were mostly also found in blood.

The V gene's germline CDR1 is MGHDK and CDR2 SYGVNS. There are 14 residues in the CDR3. After removal of 1 base from V and 3 bases from J, the junction contained 3 bases not matched to a gene. As concerns this clonotype: Its cognate antigen is unknown.

The blood specimen was taken at initial hyperthyroidism diagnosis, before any ophthalmopathy symptoms. The investigators amplified TCR beta CDR3 regions from RNA transcripts. HTBI primers drove first-round RT-PCR of the TCR CDR3. TCRdb fed the multiplex PCR reads into MiXCR, producing one record per CDR3 protein. The data contain 730,000 or so distinct CDR3 sequences, around 20% of them singletons. This receptor was taken from a woman between 50 and 59 years old with Graves' hyperthyroidism that later progressed to Graves' ophthalmopathy. Input material: blood. The V gene is TRBV25-1, the J gene TRBJ2-7; 7 bases map to TRBD1. CDR3 residues: CASSESGTVYEQYF. The CDR3 nucleotides read TGTGCCAGCAGTGAATCGGGGACAGTCTACGAGCAGTACTTC.